This T cell receptor beta chain was profiled in a study of graft-versus-host responses after intestinal transplantation. Overall study context: Multivisceral, liver-intestinal, or isolated intestinal grafts were transplanted into recipients. Anti-thymocyte globulin induction preceded about three years of tacrolimus and steroid maintenance in all recipients. Study outcomes and limitations: HvG clone declines early post-transplant were associated with peak circulating GvH levels. Researchers found GvH clones in recipient marrow, and some showed up first in ileum or blood.

V lost 1 base and J lost 0, with 6 bases in between. Looked up from germline, CDR1 is MNHNS and CDR2 is SASEGT. CDR3 length: 14 amino acids. Sequenced by immunoSEQ multiplex PCR; TCRdb stores in-frame clones only, minus some. The sample gives about 39,000 clones, 90% to 95% of which show up once; about 3.6% is in the top ten. Note on this clone: As yet, its antigen is unknown. Other DNA sequences in the sample encode the same CDR3.

This rearrangement joins TRBV6-1 to TRBJ1-1; D not certain. This sample comprised PBMCs, obtained 700 to 750 days after intestinal transplantation. The TCR was taken from a human patient who received an intestinal transplant, so some T cells may come from the graft donor. The CDR3 reads CASSEVPMNTEAFF. In DNA form, the CDR3 reads TGTGCCAGCAGTGAAGTACCAATGAACACTGAAGCTTTCTTT.